The 12 T cell receptor beta chains in this list originate from one sample, sequenced in a study of immune characterization of retroperitoneal liposarcoma (dated by TCRdb to the late 2010s). Libraries were prepared through PCR. Data came from a NextSeq 500. TCRdb applied fastp at Q25 and MiXCR to the public reads, then kept only in-frame beta chains. Merged by CDR3 protein, the rows form single entries marked with the most common genes and DNA. The table for this sample lists around 12,000 distinct CDR3 sequences; about half of them were counted only once. The top ten hold around 12% of the sample. The sample consisted of tumor tissue. These receptors originate from a female donor with retroperitoneal liposarcoma.

Points on this clonotype: This sequence may be a read error, since a much larger clone differs from it by one base. The chain uses TRBV6-1 and TRBJ2-1; 7 positions match TRBD2. Trimming cost V 5 bases and J 10 bases; bases outside gene matches: 5. Germline CDR1 MNHNS, CDR2 SASEGT. The CDR3 length is 12 residues. CDR3 nucleotide sequence: TGTGCCAGCAGTAGTAGCGGGTACGAGCAGTTCTTC. Translated, it gives CASSSSGYEQFF.

A few counts support this clonotype. This chain's CDR3 is CASSALAGAGSGELFF. For the CDR3, the DNA is TGTGCCAGCAGCGCATTAGCGGGAGCGGGTTCCGGGGAGCTGTTTTTT. V is TRBV11-3 and J is TRBJ2-2, with 9 bases that match TRBD2. CDR3 length: 16 amino acids. The ends lost 5 bases at V and 6 bases at J; junction bases unmatched: 10. Looked up from germline, CDR1 is SGHNT and CDR2 is YENEEA.

V and J are TRBV11-3 and TRBJ1-3; tentatively, D is TRBD1 (5 bases). Germline V CDR1 and CDR2: SGHNT, YENEEA. CDR3 length: 13 residues. Trimming removed 6 bases at V and 4 bases at J, with 10 bases between. CDR3: CASSEGAGNTIYF. The CDR3 bases are TGTGCCAGCAGTGAAGGGGCGGGAAACACCATATATTTT.

The CDR3 nucleotides read TGTGCCAGCAGCCCCTTTAAGTCAGCGAACACTGAAGCTTTCTTT. Translating it yields CASSPFKSANTEAFF. This chain joins TRBV7-2 and TRBJ1-1; D gene unclear. Trimming removed 5 bases at V and 1 base at J, with 14 bases between. This CDR3 comprises 15 residues. CDR1 is SGHTA, CDR2 FQGNSA, per germline.

The chain joins TRBV7-6 to TRBJ2-6, with D hard to call. Germline-derived CDR1 and CDR2 are SGHVS and FNYEAQ. With 2 bases removed from V and 0 bases from J, the gap between germline ends came to 8 bases. This CDR3 has 16 residues. The CDR3 DNA reads TGTGCCAGCAGCTTATCAGCCTCCTCTGGGGCCAACGTCCTGACTTTC. Translating it yields CASSLSASSGANVLTF. Variable domain in full (rest from reference TRBV7-6 and TRBJ2-6): GAGVSQSPRYKVTKRGQDVALRCDPISGHVSLYWYRQALGQGPEFLTYFNYEAQQDKSGLPNDRFSAERPEGSISTLTIQRTEQRDSAMYRCASSLSASSGANVLTFGAGSRLTVL.

This clonotype was seen repeatedly, ten times or more. This chain uses TRBV7-2 with TRBJ2-1, with TRBD2 as a possible D gene (6 bases). The J call may not be correct, given that the DNA end is closer to TRBJ2-7. Per germline, CDR1 SGHTA and CDR2 FQGNSA. The CDR3 has 14 residues. CDR3 protein: CASSISGERYEQYF. CDR3 sequence (DNA): TGTGCCAGCAGCATATCGGGAGAACGGTACGAGCAGTACTTC.

The chain has TRBV6-5 and TRBJ2-1; 7 nucleotides line up with TRBD1. The J call is uncertain, as TRBJ2-7 better fits the DNA end. This CDR3 is 14 amino acids long. The germline V gene encodes CDR1 MNHEY and CDR2 SVGAGI. This chain's CDR3 is CASSRTGSAYEQYF. The CDR3, as DNA: TGTGCCAGCAGTCGGACAGGATCAGCCTACGAGCAGTACTTC.

In its sample, this clonotype was seen many times. V gene TRBV12-3 or TRBV12-4 combines with J gene TRBJ2-1, with 15 bases that match TRBD2. The assigned J gene may be wrong: the sequence end matches TRBJ2-7 better. CDR3 length: 18 amino acids. The DNA for the CDR3 is TGTGCCAGCAGTTTAGAGGCTTGGACTAGCGGGAGGGCCAATGAGCAGTACTTC. It translates to CASSLEAWTSGRANEQYF.

This clonotype is labeled medium-sized. The rearrangement joins TRBV7-2 to TRBJ2-1; TRBD1 matches at 7 bases. V trimming: 1 base; J trimming: 12 bases; junction bases outside the gene matches: 9. The V gene's germline CDR1 is SGHTA and CDR2 FQGNSA. The CDR3 is 14 residues long. This chain's CDR3 is CASSLGWQGERQFF. In nucleotides, the CDR3 is TGTGCCAGCAGCTTAGGGTGGCAGGGGGAGCGGCAGTTCTTC.

V gene TRBV27 combines with J gene TRBJ2-2; D ambiguous. CDR3 length: 14 amino acids. V was cut by 6 bases and J by 4 bases, with 12 bases left in between. Germline-derived CDR1 and CDR2 are MNHEY and SMNVEV (reference sequence). CDR3 DNA: TGTGCCAGCAGGCCCTTAAGTCCCACCGGGGAGCTGTTTTTT. This codes for CASRPLSPTGELFF.

This sequence joins TRBV12-3 or TRBV12-4 and TRBJ1-4, with D uncertain. This CDR3 spans 12 amino acids. Trimming removed 3 bases at V and 5 bases at J, with 4 bases between. The CDR3 DNA reads as TGTGCCAGCAGTTTGGAAAATGAAAAACTGTTTTTT. Translated: CASSLENEKLFF.

This clonotype was counted only a few times. The chain employs TRBV7-2 and TRBJ2-1, with D unresolved. Germline V gene data show CDR1 as SGHTA and CDR2 as FQGNSA. The CDR3 runs 14 residues. V lost 4 bases, J lost 4 bases, and 11 bases lay in between. The CDR3 sequence is CASSSPGQYNEQFF. DNA for the CDR3: TGTGCCAGCAGCTCCCCCGGCCAATACAATGAGCAGTTCTTC.